Presented here are 27 T cell receptor beta chains from one specimen sequenced in a study of T cell repertoires in cytomegalovirus infection. The antigens these receptors bind are not known. TCRdb reprocessed the reads with MiXCR, giving one entry per CDR3 protein. The repertoire consists of about half a million distinct CDR3 sequences, with 42% occurring once and the leading ten covering around two fifths. Sequencing was performed on cultured PBMCs, taken from culture after CMV antigen stimulation. These receptors all stem from a human donor in good health (CMV status not recorded). Some clones in this sample may be carry-over from other donors' samples.

This chain links TRBV27 with TRBJ1-1; the D is unclear. The CDR3 spans 13 residues. Germline CDR1 is MNHEY and CDR2 is SMNVEV (reference sequence). Trimming left V 3 bases short and J 3 bases short, with 8 bases between. Here the CDR3 reads CASSFSRDTEAFF. For the CDR3, the DNA is TGTGCCAGCAGTTTCTCGCGGGACACTGAAGCTTTCTTT.

V gene TRBV7-2 combines with J gene TRBJ2-3; either TRBD1 or TRBD2 may supply D (5 bases each). With 1 base removed from V and 4 bases from J, the gap between germline ends came to 9 bases. Per germline, CDR1 SGHTA and CDR2 FQGNSA. The CDR3 is 14 residues long. The CDR3 protein is CTSSLERGPDTQYF. DNA for the CDR3: TGTACCAGCAGCTTAGAGAGGGGCCCAGATACGCAGTATTTT.

This clonotype has just a few counts. The chain has TRBV7-2 and TRBJ1-4; perhaps TRBD1 as D (5 bases). CDR3 length equals 16 residues. CDR1 is SGHTA and CDR2 is FQGNSA in the germline V gene. V lost 1 base, J lost 1 base, and 10 bases lay in between. The CDR3: CASSLGRVGTNEKLFF. DNA for the CDR3: TGTGCCAGCAGCTTAGGCAGGGTCGGAACTAATGAAAAACTGTTTTTT.

This clonotype has at least ten counts. The J gene is TRBJ1-1, the V gene TRBV27, with unresolved D. The V and J ends lost 2 bases and 7 bases respectively, with 14 bases between them. CDR3 length equals 14 residues. The germline V gene has CDR1 MNHEY and CDR2 SMNVEV (reference sequence). The CDR3 region is CASSLSGRPNEAFF. The CDR3 nucleotides read TGTGCCAGCAGTTTAAGTGGACGGCCAAATGAAGCTTTCTTT.

The V gene is TRBV6-2 or TRBV6-3, the J gene TRBJ2-1, with D possibly matching TRBD1 (5 bases). The CDR3 is made up of 14 amino acids. Trimming stripped 2 bases from V and 6 bases from J, with 11 bases between. Germline values: CDR1 MNHEY, CDR2 SVGEGT. The CDR3 region has the DNA TGTGCCAGCAGTTACAGGCAGGGCTCCAATGAGCAGTTCTTC. Amino acid sequence: CASSYRQGSNEQFF.

This clonotype was recorded a few times. The chain links TRBV7-6 to TRBJ2-1; 9 bases match TRBD1. The V segment lost 0 bases and the J segment 6 bases; nucleotides outside the gene matches: 3. The CDR3 is 15 residues long. Germline lookup yields CDR1 SGHVS and CDR2 FNYEAQ. Here the CDR3 reads CASSLAGTGFNEQFF. Written as DNA, the CDR3 is TGTGCCAGCAGCTTAGCCGGGACAGGGTTCAATGAGCAGTTCTTC.

The V gene is TRBV7-2, the J gene TRBJ2-7; 15 positions agree with TRBD2. Trimming at V came to 2 bases and at J to 6 bases, leaving 2 bases not matched to a gene. The CDR3 has 15 residues. Germline V gene sequence: CDR1 SGHTA, CDR2 FQGNSA. CDR3 region: CASSLMGLAGGEQYF. CDR3 DNA: TGTGCCAGCAGCTTAATGGGACTAGCGGGAGGCGAGCAGTACTTC.

This clonotype appeared once. V usage is TRBV4-3 and J usage is TRBJ2-2; D perhaps matches TRBD1 (5 bases). This CDR3 has 14 amino acids. The germline V gene has CDR1 LGHNA and CDR2 YSLEER. V was cut by 4 bases and J by 3 bases, with 9 bases left in between. As DNA, the CDR3 is TGCGCCAGCAGCCGCCTCAGGGACACCGGGGAGCTGTTTTTT. Translation gives CASSRLRDTGELFF.

The table lists this clonotype with many counts. The chain carries TRBV7-2 and TRBJ2-3; possible D gene TRBD2, 6 bases. Germline values: CDR1 SGHTA, CDR2 FQGNSA. V dropped 5 bases and J dropped 1 base, with 13 bases sitting between them. The CDR3 loop spans 15 amino acids. Here the CDR3 reads CASSPGTSRTDTQYF. In nucleotides, the CDR3 is TGTGCCAGCAGCCCTGGGACTTCCCGCACAGATACGCAGTATTTT.

This clonotype has a handful of counts. The chain recombines TRBV7-6 with TRBJ1-1; D gene uncertain. From germline, CDR1 is SGHVS and CDR2 FNYEAQ. This CDR3 region has 14 residues. The ends were cut back, 5 bases at V and 3 bases at J, with 13 bases in the middle. This CDR3 is CASSQSFSYTEAFF. The CDR3 DNA reads as TGTGCCAGCAGCCAGAGTTTCAGTTACACTGAAGCTTTCTTT.

The chain combines TRBV28 with TRBJ1-5, with D perhaps TRBD1 (5 bases). Trimming shortened V by 5 bases and J by 5 bases, and 19 bases separated the two germline ends. The CDR3 is 16 amino acids. Germline V gene sequence: CDR1 MDHEN, CDR2 SYDVKM. Here the CDR3 reads CASSPKSNRPYQPQHF. DNA of the CDR3: TGTGCCAGCAGTCCAAAAAGCAACAGGCCCTATCAGCCCCAGCATTTT. The full variable domain, rest sourced from reference TRBV28 and TRBJ1-5, is DVKVTQSSRYLVKRTGEKVFLECVQDMDHENMFWYRQDPGLGLRLIYFSYDVKMKEKGDIPEGYSVSREKKERFSLILESASTNQTSMYLCASSPKSNRPYQPQHFGDGTRLSIL.

The chain couples TRBV15 to TRBJ2-6; 9 positions match TRBD2. The V gene's germline CDR1 is LNHNV and CDR2 YYDKDF (reference sequence). Trimming took 0 bases from V and 7 from J; bases not matched to a gene: 10. The CDR3 runs 18 residues. The CDR3 here is CATSRDRSSGVGANVLTF. DNA of the CDR3: TGTGCCACCAGCAGAGATCGATCTAGCGGGGTTGGTGCCAACGTCCTGACTTTC.

CDR3 region: CASSPSGDLTEAFF. Here the CDR3 DNA reads TGTGCCAGCAGTCCCTCAGGGGATCTCACTGAAGCTTTCTTT. V usage is TRBV28 and J usage is TRBJ1-1; D is perhaps TRBD1 (6 bases). Between the trimmed V and J ends, which lost 5 bases and 4 bases, there was a span of 14 bases. In germline, CDR1 is MDHEN, CDR2 SYDVKM. The CDR3 contains 14 residues. Using reference TRBV28 and TRBJ1-1 for the parts outside the CDR3, the full variable domain is DVKVTQSSRYLVKRTGEKVFLECVQDMDHENMFWYRQDPGLGLRLIYFSYDVKMKEKGDIPEGYSVSREKKERFSLILESASTNQTSMYLCASSPSGDLTEAFFGQGTRLTVV.

The V and J genes are TRBV6-1 and TRBJ2-4; 9 bases fit TRBD2. Germline CDR1 is MNHNS and CDR2 is SASEGT. V dropped 4 bases and J dropped 9; count of bases not matched to a gene: 7. The CDR3 totals 14 residues. This CDR3 is CASSVVAGESIQYF. In DNA form, the CDR3 reads TGTGCCAGCAGTGTTGTAGCGGGGGAGAGCATTCAGTACTTC.

The chain couples TRBV5-1 to TRBJ2-1, with no clear D. The CDR3 totals 14 residues. The V and J ends lost 4 bases and 10 bases respectively, with 18 bases between them. CDR1 SGHRS and CDR2 YFSETQ come from the germline V gene. The chain's CDR3 is CASSPGDPVGEQFF. The CDR3 bases are TGCGCCAGCAGCCCTGGTGACCCGGTGGGGGAGCAGTTCTTC.

This clonotype was seen only a few times. J is TRBJ2-7 and V is TRBV7-6; 8 bases are shared with TRBD1. Looked up from germline, CDR1 is SGHVS and CDR2 is FNYEAQ. The CDR3 runs to 14 residues. The trim removed 5 bases at V and 4 bases at J, leaving 7 bases unmatched. The CDR3 region is CASSRQGPGYEQYF. DNA of the CDR3: TGTGCCAGCAGCCGACAGGGGCCTGGATACGAGCAGTACTTC.

The chain links TRBV7-9 to TRBJ2-3; perhaps TRBD2 as D (6 bases). The CDR3 extends over 14 amino acids. Germline V lookup: CDR1 SEHNR, CDR2 FQNEAQ (reference sequence). V lost 3 bases to trimming and J lost 2 bases, with 9 bases between them. CDR3 protein: CASSFRRDTDTQYF. The DNA for the CDR3 is TGTGCCAGCAGCTTCCGGCGGGACACAGATACGCAGTATTTT.

This clonotype was found many times. The V call is TRBV29-1, the J call TRBJ2-3, with D perhaps matching TRBD1 (7 bases). The germline gives CDR1 SQVTM, CDR2 ANQGSEA. V was clipped by 3 bases and J by 5 bases, with 12 bases between them. This CDR3 is 13 amino acids long. The CDR3, as DNA: TGCAGCGTTGAGGAGGGGGCAGGAGATACGCAGTATTTT. Translation: CSVEEGAGDTQYF.

This clonotype was seen more than once but under ten times. J is TRBJ1-1 and V is TRBV7-2, with D unresolved. This CDR3 comprises 18 residues. Trimming shortened V by 5 bases and J by 0 bases, and 22 bases separated the two germline ends. Germline CDR1 and CDR2: SGHTA and FQGNSA. The CDR3 DNA reads as TGTGCCAGCAGCGCCCCCCTAGTCAGAACAAGAATGAACACTGAAGCTTTCTTT. Translation: CASSAPLVRTRMNTEAFF.

This clonotype has just one count. The chain carries TRBV19 and TRBJ2-1, with D possibly matching TRBD1 (5 bases). Germline V lookup: CDR1 LNHDA, CDR2 SQIVND (reference sequence). The CDR3 is 15 amino acids. V was shortened by 4 bases and J by 2 bases, with 12 bases between the two germline ends. The CDR3 region is CASSKSGNPYNEQFF. CDR3 in DNA: TGTGCCAGTAGTAAGTCAGGGAACCCCTACAATGAGCAGTTCTTC.

V and J are TRBV7-2 and TRBJ2-3, with 7 bases identical to TRBD2. The CDR3 extends over 18 amino acids. Per germline, CDR1 SGHTA and CDR2 FQGNSA. J lost 0 bases, V lost 0 bases, and 9 bases had no gene match. This CDR3 reads CASSLAGLGGTSTDTQYF. CDR3 nucleotide sequence: TGTGCCAGCAGCTTAGCGGGACTGGGGGGGACCAGCACAGATACGCAGTATTTT.

DNA for the CDR3: TGCGCCAGCAGCCAAGTTTTGGAGATTAACACCGGGGAGCTGTTTTTT. Encoded protein: CASSQVLEINTGELFF. The chain uses TRBV4-1 and TRBJ2-2; D remains unclear. Germline CDR1 and CDR2: MGHRA and YSYEKL. The CDR3 runs to 16 residues. V shed 1 base and J shed 2 bases, with 11 bases lying between them.

The J gene is TRBJ1-2, the V gene TRBV7-9; D perhaps matches TRBD1 (5 bases). This CDR3 spans 15 amino acids. From germline, CDR1 is SEHNR and CDR2 FQNEAQ (reference sequence). V shed 1 base and J shed 7 bases, with 16 bases lying between them. The CDR3 sequence: CASSLGRREGLGYTF. CDR3 DNA: TGTGCCAGCAGCTTAGGTCGCAGGGAGGGACTTGGCTACACCTTC.

The chain recombines TRBV7-6 with TRBJ2-1; maybe TRBD1 (5 bases). This CDR3 has 13 residues. Germline-derived CDR1 and CDR2 are SGHVS and FNYEAQ. Deletions cut 5 bases from V and 8 bases from J, with 13 bases between. CDR3 bases: TGTGCCAGCAGCCCGACTTACAGGCATGAGCAGTTCTTC. This codes for CASSPTYRHEQFF.

V usage is TRBV7-6 and J usage is TRBJ2-5; 9 bases line up with TRBD2. The CDR3 has 16 residues. Germline V gene lookup returns CDR1 SGHVS and CDR2 FNYEAQ. J lost 11 bases, V lost 5 bases, and 18 bases had no gene match. The CDR3 region has the DNA TGTGCCAGCAGCCTACTTAGCGGGGGCCTGCTGGCTAAGCAGTACTTC. Translated, it gives CASSLLSGGLLAKQYF.

The rearrangement uses TRBV15 and TRBJ2-1; D possibly uses TRBD1 or TRBD2 (5 bases each). CDR3 size: 15 residues. Trimming took off 1 base at V and 0 bases at J, with 7 bases between the two ends. Per the germline V gene, CDR1 is LNHNV and CDR2 is YYDKDF (reference sequence). CDR3 loop: CATSRGGNSYNEQFF. CDR3 sequence (DNA): TGTGCCACCAGCAGAGGGGGGAACTCCTACAATGAGCAGTTCTTC. Together with reference TRBV15 and TRBJ2-1, the CDR3 gives the full variable domain: DAMVIQNPRYQVTQFGKPVTLSCSQTLNHNVMYWYQQKSSQAPKLLFHYYDKDFNNEADTPDNFQSRRPNTSFCFLDIRSPGLGDTAMYLCATSRGGNSYNEQFFGPGTRLTVL.

V gene TRBV11-2 combines with J gene TRBJ2-2; 16 bases fit TRBD2. This CDR3 comprises 21 residues. The trim removed 5 bases at V and 5 bases at J, leaving 17 bases unmatched. Per germline, CDR1 SGHAT and CDR2 FQNNGV. As DNA, the CDR3 is TGTGCCAGCAGCCCCTTTCGGAAGGGGGGACTAGCGGGAGGGCGAACCGGGGAGCTGTTTTTT. Residues: CASSPFRKGGLAGGRTGELFF.